Each of the 30 T cell receptor beta chains below was sequenced from the same sample in a study of T cell responses to AZD1222 COVID-19 vaccine. Here immunoSEQ multiplex PCR was the method, and the copy in TCRdb shows in-frame clones only, minus some. The data show about 72,000 clones, 89% seen once. The sequenced sample was peripheral blood, obtained 28 days after the second AZD1222 dose. The receptors stem from an adult who received the AZD1222 COVID-19 vaccine.

This chain connects TRBV18 to TRBJ1-4; a possible D gene is TRBD1 (5 bases). This CDR3 has 13 residues. V lost 2 bases to trimming and J lost 8 bases, with 9 bases between them. Germline V gives CDR1 KGHSH, CDR2 LQKENI. In nucleotides, the CDR3 is TGTGCCAGCTCACCAGGGGGAGGCGAAAAACTGTTTTTT. Its protein product is CASSPGGGEKLFF.

The chain joins TRBV5-4 to TRBJ2-3; 7 positions agree with TRBD1. Trimming cost V 0 bases and J 3 bases; bases outside gene matches: 7. The CDR3 length is 16 residues. Per germline, CDR1 SGHNT and CDR2 YYREEE (reference sequence). Written as DNA, the CDR3 is TGTGCCAGCAGCTTGGTTCTCGGGACAGTTACAGATACGCAGTATTTT. Translated, it gives CASSLVLGTVTDTQYF.

This chain connects TRBV15 to TRBJ1-2; D is perhaps TRBD1 (5 bases). The CDR3 consists of 16 residues. Germline loops: CDR1 LNHNV, CDR2 YYDKDF (reference sequence). Trimming took off 0 bases at V and 0 bases at J, with 11 bases between the two ends. The CDR3 nucleotides are TGTGCCACCAGCAGAGATCTTGGCAGGGCTAACTATGGCTACACCTTC. Protein sequence: CATSRDLGRANYGYTF.

V usage is TRBV18 and J usage is TRBJ2-7, with 10 positions matching TRBD1. J was trimmed by 5 bases and V by 5 bases; bases with no gene match: 12. CDR1 and CDR2 (germline): KGHSH, LQKENI. The CDR3 sequence is 16 residues long. The CDR3: CASSAPTETGGNEQYF. CDR3 nucleotides: TGTGCCAGCTCAGCTCCGACCGAGACAGGGGGCAACGAGCAGTACTTC.

The gene calls are TRBV4-1 and TRBJ2-7; D remains ambiguous. The CDR3 extends over 15 amino acids. CDR1 is MGHRA and CDR2 is YSYEKL in the germline V gene. V was pared by 0 bases and J by 1 base, with 10 bases between. CDR3: CASSQDRVESYEQYF. The CDR3 DNA is TGCGCCAGCAGCCAAGACCGGGTCGAATCCTACGAGCAGTACTTC.

The chain joins TRBV11-3 to TRBJ2-7; D call uncertain. The germline V gene encodes CDR1 SGHNT and CDR2 YENEEA. The CDR3 is made up of 11 amino acids. The V end lost 8 bases, the J end lost 2 bases, and 7 bases lay between the germline ends. The DNA for the CDR3 is TGTGCCAGCGGAAACCCCTACGAGCAGTACTTC. It specifies CASGNPYEQYF.

The chain couples TRBV28 to TRBJ1-2, with a weak D call TRBD1 (6 bases). This CDR3 region has 14 residues. Looked up from germline, CDR1 is MDHEN and CDR2 is SYDVKM. V lost 4 bases and J 4 bases, leaving 13 bases between the germline ends. CDR3 in amino acids: CASSSAGRGYGYTF. For the CDR3, the DNA is TGTGCCAGCAGTTCCGCGGGCAGGGGCTATGGCTACACCTTC.

This chain joins TRBV7-9 and TRBJ2-1, with 9 bases aligning to TRBD2. J gave up 7 bases and V 5 bases, and 12 bases lay outside the gene matches. Germline loops: CDR1 SEHNR, CDR2 FQNEAQ (reference sequence). The CDR3 totals 16 residues. The CDR3 reads CASSARGSGSGNEQFF. Here the CDR3 DNA reads TGTGCCAGCAGCGCCCGAGGTAGCGGGAGTGGAAATGAGCAGTTCTTC.

The J gene is TRBJ1-2, the V gene TRBV21-1; TRBD1, the table's D call, was not compared with the DNA. TRBV21-1 is deemed a pseudogene. This CDR3 comprises 17 residues. The CDR3 reads CASSKEGDRVVIYGYTF. For the CDR3, the DNA is TGTGCCAGCAGCAAAGAGGGGGACAGGGTGGTTATCTATGGCTACACCTTC.

This sequence joins TRBV11-3 and TRBJ2-2, with D unclear. CDR3 length: 12 residues. Germline loops: CDR1 SGHNT, CDR2 YENEEA. V was trimmed by 5 bases and J by 5 bases, leaving 6 bases between them. DNA for the CDR3: TGTGCCAGCAGCCCCGGGACCGGGGAGCTGTTTTTT. Encoded protein: CASSPGTGELFF.

The chain has TRBV30 and TRBJ1-1; 8 nucleotides agree with TRBD1. V trimming: 4 bases; J trimming: 4 bases; junction bases outside the gene matches: 5. The CDR3 loop spans 13 amino acids. Germline-derived CDR1 and CDR2 are GTSNPN and SVGIG (reference sequence). The CDR3 DNA reads as TGTGCCTGGACCCGGACAGGGCCCACTGAAGCTTTCTTT. It specifies CAWTRTGPTEAFF. Drawing the rest from reference TRBV30 and TRBJ1-1, the complete variable domain is SQTIHQWPATLVQPVGSPLSLECTVEGTSNPNLYWYRQAAGRGLQLLFYSVGIGQISSEVPQNLSASRPQDRQFILSSKKLLLSDSGFYLCAWTRTGPTEAFFGQGTRLTVV.

The rearrangement joins TRBV13 to TRBJ2-7; perhaps TRBD2 as D (6 bases). The CDR3 is 14 residues long. Trimming stripped 0 bases from V and 6 bases from J, with 12 bases between. Looked up from germline, CDR1 is PRHDT and CDR2 is FYEKMQ (reference sequence). The CDR3 coding sequence is TGTGCCAGCAGCTTAGGAGACCGGCGGGGCGAGCAGTACTTC. It is translated as CASSLGDRRGEQYF.

J is TRBJ2-5 and V is TRBV19, with 8 positions matching TRBD1. V dropped 5 bases and J dropped 4; count of bases not matched to a gene: 9. CDR3 size: 15 residues. The germline CDR1 and CDR2 sequences are LNHDA and SQIVND (reference sequence). The CDR3 loop is CASSPGTGWGETQYF. The CDR3 DNA reads as TGTGCCAGTAGTCCAGGGACAGGTTGGGGAGAGACCCAGTACTTC. The full variable domain, completed using reference TRBV19 and TRBJ2-5, is DGGITQSPKYLFRKEGQNVTLSCEQNLNHDAMYWYRQDPGQGLRLIYYSQIVNDFQKGDIAEGYSVSREKKESFPLTVTSAQKNPTAFYLCASSPGTGWGETQYFGPGTRLLVL.

The V gene is TRBV3-1 (or the pseudogene TRBV3-2), the J gene TRBJ2-3; tentative D call: TRBD1 (5 bases). The CDR3 has 16 residues. Per the germline V gene, CDR1 is LGHDT and CDR2 is YNNKEL (reference sequence). V gave up 4 bases and J gave up 6 bases, with 20 bases separating them. CDR3: CASSLSSLGAGDTQYF. CDR3 nucleotides: TGTGCCAGCAGCCTATCGAGTCTAGGGGCCGGCGATACGCAGTATTTT.

The chain links TRBV2 to TRBJ2-5, with TRBD1 matching 11 bases. With 5 bases clipped from V and 9 bases from J, the junction kept 5 bases outside the gene matches. The CDR3 is 13 amino acids. Germline values: CDR1 SNHLY, CDR2 FYNNEI. The CDR3 loop reads CASSSGTGGAQYF. CDR3 in DNA: TGTGCCAGCAGTAGTGGGACAGGGGGGGCCCAGTACTTC.

V usage is TRBV10-3 and J usage is TRBJ2-7; 9 bases align to TRBD1. The CDR3 length is 18 residues. Looked up from germline, CDR1 is ENHRY and CDR2 is SYGVKD. The V segment lost 6 bases and the J segment 3 bases; nucleotides outside the gene matches: 18. This CDR3 is CAIREGQGGDAQYYEQYF. CDR3 coding DNA: TGTGCCATCAGGGAGGGACAGGGAGGAGACGCGCAGTACTACGAGCAGTACTTC.

This chain joins TRBV3-1 (or the pseudogene TRBV3-2) and TRBJ1-4, with a tentative D call TRBD1 (6 bases). CDR1 is LGHDT, CDR2 YNNKEL, per germline (reference sequence). The CDR3 is 15 amino acids. V lost 4 bases and J lost 8, with 17 bases in between. The DNA of the CDR3 is TGTGCCAGCAGCCGCGAAGGGGGAGTTCGAGAAAAACTGTTTTTT. Protein product: CASSREGGVREKLFF.

The chain is built from TRBV5-1 and TRBJ2-1; 7 bases are a match to TRBD1. Trimming took 6 bases from V and 4 from J; bases not matched to a gene: 7. This CDR3 has 14 residues. CDR1 is SGHRS, CDR2 YFSETQ, per germline. CDR3 sequence: CASTDRDRYNEQFF. The DNA of the CDR3 is TGCGCCAGCACTGACCGGGACAGATACAATGAGCAGTTCTTC.

The gene calls are TRBV2 and TRBJ2-1; no firm D call. Germline V CDR1 and CDR2: SNHLY, FYNNEI. V was clipped by 4 bases and J by 9 bases, with 13 bases between them. The CDR3 is 13 residues long. This CDR3 reads CASSVGSEVEQFF. CDR3 coding DNA: TGTGCCAGCAGTGTTGGCAGCGAGGTTGAGCAGTTCTTC.

The V gene is TRBV2, the J gene TRBJ2-2; D is possibly TRBD1 or TRBD2 (5 bases each). CDR3 length: 14 residues. Germline-derived CDR1 and CDR2 are SNHLY and FYNNEI. V was clipped by 5 bases and J by 4 bases, with 11 bases between them. Here the CDR3 reads CASSWGSLTGELFF. The CDR3 nucleotides read TGTGCCAGCAGTTGGGGGTCACTCACCGGGGAGCTGTTTTTT.

In regard to this clone: Sequence at one end of the junction differs from germline and may be a read error. The V call is TRBV6-1, the J call TRBJ2-7, with 8 nucleotides matching TRBD1. The CDR3 contains 12 residues. Germline lookup yields CDR1 MNHNS and CDR2 SASEGT. The CDR3 DNA reads as TGTGCCAGCAGTGAAGCTAACAGGGGGAGGTCCTTC. This gives the protein CASSEANRGRSF.

The table lists this clone with a count of one. The chain recombines TRBV9 with TRBJ2-7; D is possibly TRBD1 or TRBD2 (6 bases each). V was shortened by 4 bases and J by 6 bases, with 14 bases between the two germline ends. Germline CDR1 and CDR2: SGDLS and YYNGEE. The CDR3 spans 13 residues. CDR3 DNA sequence: TGTGCCAGCAGCCCGAGGGGGGCTGCCGAGCAGTACTTC. This encodes CASSPRGAAEQYF.

The count of this clone is one. The rearrangement links TRBV6-5 to TRBJ2-7; D is possibly TRBD2 (7 bases). In germline, CDR1 is MNHEY, CDR2 SVGAGI. The V and J ends lost 7 bases and 2 bases respectively, with 15 bases between them. CDR3 length equals 14 residues. CDR3 nucleotides: TGTGCCAGCACCACGGGGGGCCAGGCCTACGAGCAGTACTTC. Translation: CASTTGGQAYEQYF.

The chain is built from TRBV30 and TRBJ1-2; TRBD1 matches 7 bases. After removal of 2 bases from V and 7 bases from J, the junction contained 7 bases not matched to a gene. This CDR3 is 13 amino acids long. Germline V CDR1 and CDR2: GTSNPN, SVGIG (reference sequence). CDR3 DNA sequence: TGTGCCTGGAGTCGACAGGGAGACGGTGGCTACACCTTC. Protein: CAWSRQGDGGYTF. Together with reference TRBV30 and TRBJ1-2, the CDR3 gives the full variable domain: SQTIHQWPATLVQPVGSPLSLECTVEGTSNPNLYWYRQAAGRGLQLLFYSVGIGQISSEVPQNLSASRPQDRQFILSSKKLLLSDSGFYLCAWSRQGDGGYTFGSGTRLTVV.

The J gene is TRBJ1-3, the V gene TRBV13, with D unclear. The CDR3 has 13 amino acids. The V and J ends lost 1 base and 4 bases respectively, with 5 bases between them. The germline gives CDR1 PRHDT, CDR2 FYEKMQ (reference sequence). CDR3 sequence (DNA): TGTGCCAGCAGCTTAGAACGGGGAAACACCATATATTTT. Protein: CASSLERGNTIYF.

The chain employs TRBV5-4 and TRBJ2-7, with TRBD2 identical over 11 bases. The germline CDR1 and CDR2 sequences are SGHNT and YYREEE (reference sequence). With V trimmed by 4 bases and J by 2 bases, 5 bases remained unmatched. The CDR3 totals 15 residues. This chain's CDR3 is CASSKTSGSTYEQYF. CDR3 nucleotide sequence: TGTGCCAGCAGCAAAACTAGCGGGAGCACCTACGAGCAGTACTTC. The full variable domain, its missing parts supplied by reference TRBV5-4 and TRBJ2-7, is ETGVTQSPTHLIKTRGQQVTLRCSSQSGHNTVSWYQQALGQGPQFIFQYYREEENGRGNFPPRFSGLQFPNYSSELNVNALELDDSALYLCASSKTSGSTYEQYFGPGTRLTVT.

This clone was observed a few times. J is TRBJ2-1 and V is TRBV10-3, with D possibly TRBD2 on 6 matching bases. The V end was cut by 4 bases, the J end by 7 bases, with 14 bases between. This CDR3 is built from 14 residues. The germline V gene has CDR1 ENHRY and CDR2 SYGVKD. The CDR3 DNA sequence: TGTGCCATCAGTGCCGGGGAGGTCAAAAATGAGCAGTTCTTC. This codes for CAISAGEVKNEQFF.

The chain is built from TRBV28 and TRBJ1-5; a weak D match, TRBD1 (6 bases). This CDR3 is built from 13 residues. Between the trimmed V and J ends, which lost 3 bases and 6 bases, there was a span of 9 bases. Germline assignment: CDR1 MDHEN and CDR2 SYDVKM. The CDR3 sequence is CASSLTGSQPQHF. The CDR3 DNA sequence: TGTGCCAGCAGTTTGACAGGAAGTCAGCCCCAGCATTTT. Supplemented by reference TRBV28 and TRBJ1-5, the full variable domain reads DVKVTQSSRYLVKRTGEKVFLECVQDMDHENMFWYRQDPGLGLRLIYFSYDVKMKEKGDIPEGYSVSREKKERFSLILESASTNQTSMYLCASSLTGSQPQHFGDGTRLSIL.

This clone has just a few counts. This sequence joins TRBV7-9 and TRBJ1-2, with D perhaps TRBD1 (6 bases). Germline values: CDR1 SEHNR, CDR2 FQNEAQ (reference sequence). This CDR3 has 15 amino acids. Trimming took 0 bases from V and 2 from J, leaving 10 bases between them. CDR3: CASSLAGGTNYGYTF. CDR3 nucleotide sequence: TGTGCCAGCAGCTTAGCTGGAGGGACAAACTATGGCTACACCTTC.

This rearrangement joins TRBV5-1 to TRBJ2-2; 11 bases are a match to TRBD2. After removal of 4 bases from V and 6 bases from J, the junction contained 8 bases not matched to a gene. Germline V gene lookup returns CDR1 SGHRS and CDR2 YFSETQ. The CDR3 runs 16 residues. The CDR3 here is CASSLRGLAAAGELFF. In DNA form, the CDR3 reads TGCGCCAGCAGCCTCCGGGGACTAGCGGCCGCCGGGGAGCTGTTTTTT.